Here is one T cell receptor (beta chain) with its context. Germline CDR1 and CDR2: MGHDK and SYGVNS. Trimming took 1 base from V and 4 from J, leaving 8 bases between them. The CDR3 length is 13 residues. The sample belongs to a study of shared clonotypes between healthy human individuals. Data came from immunoSEQ multiplex PCR; TCRdb stores just in-frame clones and leaves some out. The data hold 550,000 to 700,000 clones, with 73% observed a single time. V usage is TRBV25-1 and J usage is TRBJ2-7, with D tentatively TRBD1 (5 bases). The sequenced sample was memory CD4+ T cells sorted from blood. Subset of the sample: CD45RA-negative fraction. The clonotype comes from a woman aged 25 to 45 in good health. The CDR3 protein is CASSESQGYEQYF. For the CDR3, the DNA is TGTGCCAGCAGTGAATCTCAGGGATACGAGCAGTACTTC.